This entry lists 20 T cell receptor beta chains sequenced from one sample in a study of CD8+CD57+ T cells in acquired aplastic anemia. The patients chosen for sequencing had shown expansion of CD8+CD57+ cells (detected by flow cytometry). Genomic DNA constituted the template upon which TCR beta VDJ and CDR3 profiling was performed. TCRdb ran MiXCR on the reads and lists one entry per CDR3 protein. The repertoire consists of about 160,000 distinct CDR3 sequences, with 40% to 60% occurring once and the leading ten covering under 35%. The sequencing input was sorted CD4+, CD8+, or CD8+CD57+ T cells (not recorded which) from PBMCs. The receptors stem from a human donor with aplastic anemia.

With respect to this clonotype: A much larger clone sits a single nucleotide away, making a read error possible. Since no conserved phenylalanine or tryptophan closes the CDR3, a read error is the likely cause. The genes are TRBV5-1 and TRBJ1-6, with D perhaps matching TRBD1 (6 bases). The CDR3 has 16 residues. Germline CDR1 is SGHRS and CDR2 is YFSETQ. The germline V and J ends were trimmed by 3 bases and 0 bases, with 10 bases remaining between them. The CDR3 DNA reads TGCGCCAGCAGCTCCCGGGGGCACTCCTATAATTCACCCCTCCACATT. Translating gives CASSSRGHSYNSPLHI.

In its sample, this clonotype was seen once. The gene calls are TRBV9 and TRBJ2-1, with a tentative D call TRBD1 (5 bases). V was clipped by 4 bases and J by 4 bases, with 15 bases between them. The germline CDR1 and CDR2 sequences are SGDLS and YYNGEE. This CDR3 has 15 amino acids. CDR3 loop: CASSPKAGMYNEQFF. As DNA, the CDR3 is TGTGCCAGCAGCCCCAAGGCAGGGATGTACAATGAGCAGTTCTTC.

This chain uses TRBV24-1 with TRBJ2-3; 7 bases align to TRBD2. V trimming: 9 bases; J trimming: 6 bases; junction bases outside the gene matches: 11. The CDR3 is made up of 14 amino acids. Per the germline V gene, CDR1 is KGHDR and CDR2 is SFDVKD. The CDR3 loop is CATHRRELFDTQYF. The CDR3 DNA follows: TGTGCCACCCACAGGCGGGAGCTTTTTGATACGCAGTATTTT.

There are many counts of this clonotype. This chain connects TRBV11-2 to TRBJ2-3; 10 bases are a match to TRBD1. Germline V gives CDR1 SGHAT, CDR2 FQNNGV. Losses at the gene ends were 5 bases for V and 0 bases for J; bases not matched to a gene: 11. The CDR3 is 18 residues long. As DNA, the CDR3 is TGTGCCAGCAGCCACCGGGACAGGGGAGAAACTAGCACAGATACGCAGTATTTT. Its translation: CASSHRDRGETSTDTQYF.

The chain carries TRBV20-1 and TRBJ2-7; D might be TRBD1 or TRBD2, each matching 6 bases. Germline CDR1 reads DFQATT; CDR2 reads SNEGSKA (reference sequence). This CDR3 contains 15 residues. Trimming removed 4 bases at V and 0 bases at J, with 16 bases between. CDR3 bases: TGCAGTGCTATTGGTTTTGGGGGGCGCTCCTACGAGCAGTACTTC. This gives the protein CSAIGFGGRSYEQYF.

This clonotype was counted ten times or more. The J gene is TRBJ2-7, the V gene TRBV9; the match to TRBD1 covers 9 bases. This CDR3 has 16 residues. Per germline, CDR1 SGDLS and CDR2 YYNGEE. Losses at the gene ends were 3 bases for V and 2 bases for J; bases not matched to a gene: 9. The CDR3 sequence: CASSDGTGRTAYEQYF. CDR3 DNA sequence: TGTGCCAGCAGCGATGGGACAGGGAGGACGGCCTACGAGCAGTACTTC. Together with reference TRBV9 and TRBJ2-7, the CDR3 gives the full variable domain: DSGVTQTPKHLITATGQRVTLRCSPRSGDLSVYWYQQSLDQGLQFLIQYYNGEERAKGNILERFSAQQFPDLHSELNLSSLELGDSALYFCASSDGTGRTAYEQYFGPGTRLTVT.

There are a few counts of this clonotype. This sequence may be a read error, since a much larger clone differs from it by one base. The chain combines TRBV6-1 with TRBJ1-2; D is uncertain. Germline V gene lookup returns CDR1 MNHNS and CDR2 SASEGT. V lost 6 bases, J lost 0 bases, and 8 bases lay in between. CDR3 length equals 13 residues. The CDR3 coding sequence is TGTGCCAGCAGGGGCGGTACTAACTATGGCTACACCTTC. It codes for CASRGGTNYGYTF.

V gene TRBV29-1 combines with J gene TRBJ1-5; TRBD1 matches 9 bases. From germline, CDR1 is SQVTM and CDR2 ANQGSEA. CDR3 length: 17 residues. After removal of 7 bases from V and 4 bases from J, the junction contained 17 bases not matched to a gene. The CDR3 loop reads CSALLPGQGFENQPQHF. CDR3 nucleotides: TGCAGCGCACTATTACCGGGACAGGGCTTTGAGAATCAGCCCCAGCATTTT.

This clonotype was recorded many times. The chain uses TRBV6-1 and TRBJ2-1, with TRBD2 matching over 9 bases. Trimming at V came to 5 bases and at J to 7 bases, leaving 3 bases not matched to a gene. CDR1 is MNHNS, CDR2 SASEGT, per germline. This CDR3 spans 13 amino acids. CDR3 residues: CASSSGGLNEQFF. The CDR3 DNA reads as TGTGCCAGCAGTAGCGGGGGGTTAAATGAGCAGTTCTTC.

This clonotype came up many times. CDR3 nucleotide sequence: TGCGCCAGCTCGCAGGGTTTGGGGGCGCAGTATTTT. Protein product: CASSQGLGAQYF. The chain combines TRBV4-3 with TRBJ2-3; D assignment may be TRBD1 or TRBD2 (5 bases each). CDR1 is LGHNA, CDR2 YSLEER, per germline. The CDR3 covers 12 residues. V lost 8 bases and J 10 bases, leaving 16 bases between the germline ends.

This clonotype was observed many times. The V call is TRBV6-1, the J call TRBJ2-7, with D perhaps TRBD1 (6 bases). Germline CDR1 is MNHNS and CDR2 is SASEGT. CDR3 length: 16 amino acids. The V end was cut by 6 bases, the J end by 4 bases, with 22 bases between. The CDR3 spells CASSQDRPITQYEQYF. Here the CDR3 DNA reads TGTGCCAGCAGCCAAGACAGGCCGATAACCCAGTACGAGCAGTACTTC.

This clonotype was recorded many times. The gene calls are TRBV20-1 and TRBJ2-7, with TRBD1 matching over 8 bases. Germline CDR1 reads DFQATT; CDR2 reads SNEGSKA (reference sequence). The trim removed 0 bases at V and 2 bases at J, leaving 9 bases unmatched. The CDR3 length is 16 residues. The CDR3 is CSARDSVDRGTYEQYF. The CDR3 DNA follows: TGCAGTGCTAGAGATTCAGTTGACAGGGGAACCTACGAGCAGTACTTC.

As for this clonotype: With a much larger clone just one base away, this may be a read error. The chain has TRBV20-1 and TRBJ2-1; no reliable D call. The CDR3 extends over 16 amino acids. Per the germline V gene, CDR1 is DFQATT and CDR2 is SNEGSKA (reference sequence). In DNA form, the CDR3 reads TGCAGTGCTAGAGATCTTTCTAGTAGCTCCTACAATGAGCAGCTCTTC. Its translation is CSARDLSSSSYNEQLF.

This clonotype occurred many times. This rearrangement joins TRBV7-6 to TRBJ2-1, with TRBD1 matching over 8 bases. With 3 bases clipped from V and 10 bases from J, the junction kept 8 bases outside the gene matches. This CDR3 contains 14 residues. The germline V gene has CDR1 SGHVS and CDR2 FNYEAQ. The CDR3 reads CASSLTGVRGEQFF. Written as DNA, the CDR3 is TGTGCCAGCAGCTTGACAGGGGTAAGGGGCGAGCAGTTCTTC.

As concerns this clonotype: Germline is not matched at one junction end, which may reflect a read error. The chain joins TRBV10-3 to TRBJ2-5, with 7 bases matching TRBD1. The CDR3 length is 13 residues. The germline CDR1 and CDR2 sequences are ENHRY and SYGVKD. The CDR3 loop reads CAISDREGETRYF. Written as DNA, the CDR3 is TGTGCCATCAGCGACAGGGAAGGAGAGACCCGGTACTTC.

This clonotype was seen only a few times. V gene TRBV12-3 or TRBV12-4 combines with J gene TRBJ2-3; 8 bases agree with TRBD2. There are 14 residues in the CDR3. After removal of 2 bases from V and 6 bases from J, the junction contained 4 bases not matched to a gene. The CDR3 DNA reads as TGTGCCAGCAGTTTACGGAGACTAGCGGATACGCAGTATTTT. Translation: CASSLRRLADTQYF.

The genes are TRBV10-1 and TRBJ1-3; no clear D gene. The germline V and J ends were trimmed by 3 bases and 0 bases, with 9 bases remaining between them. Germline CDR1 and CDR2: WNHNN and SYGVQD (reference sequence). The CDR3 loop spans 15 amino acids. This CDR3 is CASSDLGLSGNTIYF. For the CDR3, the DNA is TGCGCCAGCAGTGATCTTGGGCTCTCTGGAAACACCATATATTTT.

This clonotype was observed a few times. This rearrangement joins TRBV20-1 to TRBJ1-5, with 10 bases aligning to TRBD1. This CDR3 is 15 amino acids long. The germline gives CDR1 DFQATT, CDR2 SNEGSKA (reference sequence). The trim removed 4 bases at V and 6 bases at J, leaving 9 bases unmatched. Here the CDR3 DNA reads TGCAGTGCTACCCGTGACAGGGGGCTTGGTCAGCCCCAGCATTTT. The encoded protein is CSATRDRGLGQPQHF.

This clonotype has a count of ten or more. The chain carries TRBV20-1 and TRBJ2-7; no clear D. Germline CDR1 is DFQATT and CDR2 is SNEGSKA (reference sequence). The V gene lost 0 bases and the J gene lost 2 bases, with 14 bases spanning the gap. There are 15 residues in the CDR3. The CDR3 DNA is TGCAGTGCTAGAGATACTCAGACCTACCCCTACGAGCAGTACTTC. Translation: CSARDTQTYPYEQYF.

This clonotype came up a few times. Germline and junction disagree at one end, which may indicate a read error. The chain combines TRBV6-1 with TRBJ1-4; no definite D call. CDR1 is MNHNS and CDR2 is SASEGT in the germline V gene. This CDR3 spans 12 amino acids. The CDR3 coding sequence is TGTGCCAGCGGCTCAACTAATGAAAAACTGCTTTTT. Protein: CASGSTNEKLLF.